These T cell receptor beta chains were read from a single sample in a study of blood T cell repertoires in COVID-19. Assay: immunoSEQ multiplex PCR; the TCRdb copy retains only in-frame clones and omits some. The data hold some 360,000 clones, with around nine tenths observed a single time. The sample consisted of peripheral blood. All receptors come from a woman in her sixties with COVID-19, enrolled during active disease. Each CDR3 is given without its conserved first and last residue. Not every row has a clone size; where given, it reads once, few, many or a size class.

TRBV6-5	12	TRBJ1-2	-	ASRDTGGTIGYT
TRBV2	14	TRBJ1-3	-	ASSPPQGYSGNTIY
TRBV6-2/TRBV6-3	12	TRBJ1-2	once	ASSLHSGVPGYT
TRBV7-2	12	TRBJ2-1	-	ASSVRGSYNEQF
TRBV28	17	TRBJ2-6	-	ASSSPRGGANSGANVLT
TRBV18	12	TRBJ1-1	-	ASSPTGQNTEAF
TRBV2	15	TRBJ1-5	-	ASSGRQGRKGNQPQH
TRBV5-1	14	TRBJ2-2	-	ASSYVTGGYTGELF
TRBV5-1	13	TRBJ2-7	-	ASSSTAGGPSEQY
TRBV24-1	11	TRBJ2-3	-	ATSVGGTDTQY
TRBV5-6	13	TRBJ1-5	few	ASTHGQGYNQPQH
TRBV29-1	10	TRBJ1-1	-	SSSMDRVEAF
TRBV19	15	TRBJ1-6	-	ASSMKFRQYLDSPLH
TRBV30	10	TRBJ2-1	-	AWSSRFDEQF
TRBV28	15	TRBJ2-1	-	ASSAGTSGSRYNEQF
TRBV5-1	13	TRBJ1-4	once	ASSRRVDTNEKLF
TRBV6-5	13	TRBJ2-2	-	ASSAGTLNTGELF
TRBV7-6	11	TRBJ2-7	-	AIGLAGRNEQY
TRBV2	13	TRBJ1-4	-	ASSGRGQFNEKLF
TRBV7-9	13	TRBJ2-3	-	ASSSGLAGADTQY
TRBV21-1	10	TRBJ2-7	-	ASKEGECEQY